This T cell receptor beta chain was found in a study of blood T cell repertoires in COVID-19. Study-wide context: COVID-19 samples, acute and convalescent, were from the United States, Italy and Spain. T cells, B-cell-depleted T cells, or PBMCs provided the cDNA or gDNA that served as material.

In the original workflow: Reference gene primer amplification yielded estimated nucleated cell counts. The repertoire was sequenced with immunoSEQ multiplex PCR; TCRdb's copy has only in-frame clones and lacks some. V and J calls plus clone size are reproduced from that table; the DNA served to infer D and trimming. The data contain some 210,000 clones, around 84% of them singletons. The CDR3 spans 17 residues. From germline, CDR1 is MGHRA and CDR2 YSYEKL. V gave up 0 bases and J gave up 0 bases, with 11 bases separating them. The sequencing sample was made of peripheral blood. The rearrangement links TRBV4-1 to TRBJ1-4; D remains ambiguous. This receptor was taken from a human donor in a cohort sampled during active COVID-19. The CDR3: CASSQDSAGTTNEKLFF. CDR3 DNA: TGCGCCAGCAGCCAAGATTCCGCAGGAACAACTAATGAAAAACTGTTTTTT.